Included here is one T cell receptor (beta chain) sequence, with context. The CDR3 sequence is 14 residues long. V lost 2 bases and J 0 bases, leaving 8 bases between the germline ends. The germline gives CDR1 LNHDA, CDR2 SQIVND (reference sequence). This sample is part of a study of blood T cell repertoires in COVID-19. For the study at large: T cells, B-cell-depleted T cells, or PBMCs provided the cDNA or gDNA that served as material.

Per the original data handling: The assay estimated nucleated cells by amplifying reference gene primers. TCRdb's table, derived via immunoSEQ multiplex PCR, lists solely in-frame clones and lacks some. The V and J calls and clone size were taken over from that table, and D and trimming were inferred from the DNA. Of approximately 130,000 clones in the sample, roughly four fifths were seen once. This TCR derives from a human donor in a cohort sampled during active COVID-19. Material for sequencing was peripheral blood. The chain links TRBV19 to TRBJ2-7, with a weak D call TRBD1 (6 bases). CDR3 DNA sequence: TGTGCCAGTAGTATAAGGGACACCTCCTACGAGCAGTACTTC. It encodes CASSIRDTSYEQYF. Supplemented by reference TRBV19 and TRBJ2-7, the full variable domain reads DGGITQSPKYLFRKEGQNVTLSCEQNLNHDAMYWYRQDPGQGLRLIYYSQIVNDFQKGDIAEGYSVSREKKESFPLTVTSAQKNPTAFYLCASSIRDTSYEQYFGPGTRLTVT.